The clone carrying this TCR beta chain was observed a handful of times. The data stem from a study of T cell clones after liver transplantation. This CDR3 has 14 residues. Germline values: CDR1 MDHEN, CDR2 SYDVKM. The V and J ends lost 6 bases and 5 bases, in that order; junction bases with no gene match: 3. Produced via immunoSEQ multiplex PCR; TCRdb's table is partial and in-frame only. This sample has roughly 80,000 clones, with over 80% found just once. Specimen: CD4+ T cells from blood, collected roughly 3.5 years after liver transplant. The J gene is TRBJ2-3, the V gene TRBV28; 12 positions agree with TRBD2. This clonotype originated in a human patient who received a liver transplant. Some T cells may have originated in the graft donor. CDR3 sequence (DNA): TGTGCCAGCAGGACTAGCGGGAGAGGAGATACGCAGTATTTT. This codes for CASRTSGRGDTQYF.